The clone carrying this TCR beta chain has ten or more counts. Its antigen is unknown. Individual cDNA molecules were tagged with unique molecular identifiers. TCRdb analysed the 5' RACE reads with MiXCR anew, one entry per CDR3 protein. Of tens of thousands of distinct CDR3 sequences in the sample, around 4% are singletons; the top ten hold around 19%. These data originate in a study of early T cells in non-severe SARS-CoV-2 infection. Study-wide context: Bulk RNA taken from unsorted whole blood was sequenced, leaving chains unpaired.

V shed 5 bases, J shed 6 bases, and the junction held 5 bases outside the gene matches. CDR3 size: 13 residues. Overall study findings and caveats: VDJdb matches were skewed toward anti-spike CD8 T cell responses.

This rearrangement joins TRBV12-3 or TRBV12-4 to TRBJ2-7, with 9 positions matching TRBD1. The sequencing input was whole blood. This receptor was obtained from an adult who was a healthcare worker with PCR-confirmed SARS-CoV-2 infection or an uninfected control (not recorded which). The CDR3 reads CASSDRGSGEQYF. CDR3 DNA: TGTGCCAGCAGTGACAGGGGGTCAGGCGAGCAGTACTTC.